Listed here are 2 T cell receptor beta chains from one sample, sequenced in a study of T cells in Graves' hyperthyroidism and ophthalmopathy. From RNA transcripts, TCR beta CDR3 regions were amplified. TCR CDR3 underwent first-round RT-PCR with the HTBI primer set. TCRdb re-analysed the multiplex PCR reads in MiXCR, keeping a single row per CDR3 protein. Here the sample spans about 300,000 distinct CDR3 sequences, less than 20% being singletons. Sequenced input: blood. These receptors came from a man aged 45-65 years with Graves' ophthalmopathy.

The chain links TRBV4-2 to TRBJ2-2, with D possibly TRBD1 on 5 matching bases. Trimming removed 0 bases at V and 3 bases at J, with 8 bases between. The CDR3 totals 15 residues. Germline V gives CDR1 LGHNA, CDR2 YNFKEQ. CDR3: CASSQDQGDTGELFF. CDR3 nucleotides: TGTGCCAGCAGCCAAGATCAAGGGGACACCGGGGAGCTGTTTTTT.

V and J are TRBV10-3 and TRBJ2-7; 8 bases align to TRBD1. V dropped 7 bases and J dropped 2; count of bases not matched to a gene: 7. Germline CDR1 reads ENHRY; CDR2 reads SYGVKD. The CDR3 contains 14 residues. CDR3 sequence reads: CAITRTGTAYEQYF. For the CDR3, the DNA is TGTGCCATCACCCGGACAGGGACGGCCTACGAGCAGTACTTC.